The clone carrying this T cell receptor (beta chain) was seen repeatedly, ten times or more. What it binds is unknown. This sample was included in a study of T cells in Graves' hyperthyroidism and ophthalmopathy. Study conclusions and caveats: The majority of expanded thyroid clonotypes above 0.001 also appeared in blood.

V lost 5 bases to trimming and J lost 0 bases, with 16 bases between them. This CDR3 is built from 16 residues. Germline CDR1 SEHNR, CDR2 FQNEAQ (reference sequence). Using RNA transcripts as the source, TCR beta CDR3 regions were amplified. First-round RT-PCR with HTBI primers amplified the TCR CDR3 region. TCRdb recomputed calls from the multiplex PCR reads with MiXCR, one row per CDR3 protein. The sample has some 360,000 distinct CDR3 sequences; around a sixth are singletons. Patients having uncontrolled infection, another autoimmune disease, pregnancy or lactation were not included. The gene calls are TRBV7-9 and TRBJ1-1; weak D call: TRBD1 (6 bases). The source material was blood. The receptor was isolated from a woman in her forties with Graves' ophthalmopathy. The CDR3 DNA sequence: TGTGCCAGCAGCCGATCAGGGGTCGGGATGAACACTGAAGCTTTCTTT. Translation: CASSRSGVGMNTEAFF.